This T cell receptor beta chain is from a study of T cells in localized non-small cell lung cancer. Assay: immunoSEQ multiplex PCR; the TCRdb copy retains only in-frame clones and omits some. The sample has around 1,500 clones, approximately 19% seen once. Study findings and constraints: An association was observed between higher blood T cell density and longer overall survival. Uninvolved adjacent lung had more T cell clonality than any other tissue, topping tumor. Adjacent lung was found to contain a median roughly 50 of the top 100 tumor clones.

V lost 5 bases and J lost 1; bases outside the gene matches: 3. The CDR3 runs 13 residues. In germline, CDR1 is SGDLS, CDR2 YYNGEE. As for this clone: Its specificity is not known.

This specimen consisted of normal lung tissue next to the tumor, obtained before any cancer treatment. V usage is TRBV9 and J usage is TRBJ2-7; TRBD1 matches 7 bases. This receptor was taken from a male donor at least 60 years old with stage III squamous cell lung carcinoma. The CDR3 DNA sequence: TGTGCCAGCAGGACAGGGATTTCCTACGAGCAGTACTTC. It is translated as CASRTGISYEQYF.